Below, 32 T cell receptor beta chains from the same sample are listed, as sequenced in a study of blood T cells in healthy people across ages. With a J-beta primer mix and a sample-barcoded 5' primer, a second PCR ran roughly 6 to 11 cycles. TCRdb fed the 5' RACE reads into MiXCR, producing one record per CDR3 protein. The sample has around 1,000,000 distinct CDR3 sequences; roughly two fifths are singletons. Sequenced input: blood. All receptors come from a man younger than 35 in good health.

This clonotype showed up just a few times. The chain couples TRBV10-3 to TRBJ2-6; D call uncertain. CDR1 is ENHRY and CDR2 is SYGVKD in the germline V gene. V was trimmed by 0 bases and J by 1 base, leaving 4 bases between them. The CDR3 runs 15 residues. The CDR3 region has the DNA TGTGCCATCAGTGAGTCGAGGTCTGGGGCCAACGTCCTGACTTTC. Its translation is CAISESRSGANVLTF.

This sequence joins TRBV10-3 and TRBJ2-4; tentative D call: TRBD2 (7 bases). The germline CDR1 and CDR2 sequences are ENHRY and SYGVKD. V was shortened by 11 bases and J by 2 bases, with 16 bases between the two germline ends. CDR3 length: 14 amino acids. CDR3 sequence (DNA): TGTGCCCCCCCTTTGGGGGGGCCCAAAAACATTCAGTACTTC. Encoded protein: CAPPLGGPKNIQYF.

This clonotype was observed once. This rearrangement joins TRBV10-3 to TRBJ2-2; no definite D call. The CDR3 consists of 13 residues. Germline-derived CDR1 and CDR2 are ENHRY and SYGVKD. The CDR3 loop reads CALGPEVTGELFF. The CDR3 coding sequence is TGTGCATTAGGTCCTGAGGTGACCGGGGAGCTGTTTTTT.

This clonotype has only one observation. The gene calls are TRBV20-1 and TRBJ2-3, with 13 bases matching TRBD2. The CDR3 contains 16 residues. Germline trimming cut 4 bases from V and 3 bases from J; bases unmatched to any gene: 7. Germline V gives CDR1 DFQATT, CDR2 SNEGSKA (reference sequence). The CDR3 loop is CSAIPGLAGETDTQYF. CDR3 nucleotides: TGCAGTGCTATCCCTGGACTAGCGGGGGAGACAGATACGCAGTATTTT.

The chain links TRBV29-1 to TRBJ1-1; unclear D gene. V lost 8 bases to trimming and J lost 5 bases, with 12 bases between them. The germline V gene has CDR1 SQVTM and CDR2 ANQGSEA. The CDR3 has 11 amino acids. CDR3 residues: CSTLGATEAFF. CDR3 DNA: TGCAGCACCCTCGGTGCAACTGAAGCTTTCTTT.

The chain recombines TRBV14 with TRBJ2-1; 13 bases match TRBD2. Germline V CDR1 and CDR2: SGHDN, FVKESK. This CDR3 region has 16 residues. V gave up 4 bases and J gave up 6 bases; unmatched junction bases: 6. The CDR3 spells CASSRLLAGGGNEQFF. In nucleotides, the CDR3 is TGTGCCAGCAGCCGCCTACTAGCGGGGGGGGGCAATGAGCAGTTCTTC. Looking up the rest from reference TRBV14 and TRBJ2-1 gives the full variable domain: EAGVTQFPSHSVIEKGQTVTLRCDPISGHDNLYWYRRVMGKEIKFLLHFVKESKQDESGMPNNRFLAERTGGTYSTLKVQPAELEDSGVYFCASSRLLAGGGNEQFFGPGTRLTVL.

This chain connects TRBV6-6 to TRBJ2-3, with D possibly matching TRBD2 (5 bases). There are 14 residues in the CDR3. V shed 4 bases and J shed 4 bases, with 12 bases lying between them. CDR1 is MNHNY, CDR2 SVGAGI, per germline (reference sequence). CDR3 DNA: TGTGCCAGCAGTTTAGATAGGCGGGCAGATACGCAGTATTTT. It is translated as CASSLDRRADTQYF.

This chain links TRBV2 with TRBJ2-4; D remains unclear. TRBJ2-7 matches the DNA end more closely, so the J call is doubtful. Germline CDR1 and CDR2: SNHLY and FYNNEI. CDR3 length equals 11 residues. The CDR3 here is CASSGGSEQYF. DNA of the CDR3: TGTGCCAGCAGTGGGGGTTCCGAGCAGTACTTC.

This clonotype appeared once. The CDR3 sequence: CSASAPHPYEQYF. DNA of the CDR3: TGCAGTGCTAGTGCACCCCACCCCTACGAGCAGTACTTC. This chain uses TRBV20-1 with TRBJ2-7; D unresolved. Germline assignment: CDR1 DFQATT and CDR2 SNEGSKA (reference sequence). The CDR3 consists of 13 residues. Deletions cut 3 bases from V and 2 bases from J, with 11 bases between.

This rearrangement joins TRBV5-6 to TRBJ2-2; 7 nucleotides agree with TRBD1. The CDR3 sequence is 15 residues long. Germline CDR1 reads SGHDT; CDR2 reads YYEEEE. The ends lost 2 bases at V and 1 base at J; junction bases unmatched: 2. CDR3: CASSFGDRNTGELFF. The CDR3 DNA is TGTGCCAGCAGCTTCGGGGACAGGAACACCGGGGAGCTGTTTTTT.

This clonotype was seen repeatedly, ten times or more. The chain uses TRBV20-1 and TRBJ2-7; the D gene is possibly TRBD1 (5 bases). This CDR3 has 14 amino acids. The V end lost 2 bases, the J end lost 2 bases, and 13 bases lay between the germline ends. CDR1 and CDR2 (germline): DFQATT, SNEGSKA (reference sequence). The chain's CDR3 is CSARSTQATYEQYF. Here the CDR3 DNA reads TGCAGTGCTAGAAGCACACAGGCCACCTACGAGCAGTACTTC.

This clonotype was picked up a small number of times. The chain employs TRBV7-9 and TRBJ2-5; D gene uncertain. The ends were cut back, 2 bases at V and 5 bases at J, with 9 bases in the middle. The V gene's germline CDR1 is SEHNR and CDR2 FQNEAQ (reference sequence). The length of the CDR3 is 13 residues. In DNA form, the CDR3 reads TGTGCCAGCAGCTTATCTGATGGGGAGACCCAGTACTTC. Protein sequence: CASSLSDGETQYF.

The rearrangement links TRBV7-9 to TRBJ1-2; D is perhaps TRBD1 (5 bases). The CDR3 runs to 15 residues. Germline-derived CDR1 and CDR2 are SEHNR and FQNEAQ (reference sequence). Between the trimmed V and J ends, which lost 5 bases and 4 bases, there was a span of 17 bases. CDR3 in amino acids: CASSGGGSPTYGYTF. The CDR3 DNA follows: TGTGCCAGCAGCGGCGGGGGGAGTCCTACCTATGGCTACACCTTC.

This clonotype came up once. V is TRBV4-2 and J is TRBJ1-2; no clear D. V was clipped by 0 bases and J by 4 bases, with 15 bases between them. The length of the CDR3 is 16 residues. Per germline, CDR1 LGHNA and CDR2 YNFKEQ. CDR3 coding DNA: TGTGCCAGCAGCCAAGATAGGTGGGCGAGTGGCTATGGCTACACCTTC. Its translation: CASSQDRWASGYGYTF.

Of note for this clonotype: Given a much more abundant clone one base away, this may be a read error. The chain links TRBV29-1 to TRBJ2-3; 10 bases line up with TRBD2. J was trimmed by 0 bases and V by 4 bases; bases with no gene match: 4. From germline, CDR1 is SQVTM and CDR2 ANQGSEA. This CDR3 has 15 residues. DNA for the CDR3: TGCAGCGTTGCTAGCGGGGGACCAAGCACAGATACGCAGTATTTT. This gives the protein CSVASGGPSTDTQYF.

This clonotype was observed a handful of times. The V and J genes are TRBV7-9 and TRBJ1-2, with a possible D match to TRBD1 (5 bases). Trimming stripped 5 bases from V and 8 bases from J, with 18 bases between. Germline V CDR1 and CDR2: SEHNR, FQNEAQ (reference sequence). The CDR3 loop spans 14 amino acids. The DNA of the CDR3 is TGTGCCAGCAGCCCCAGGCCACAGGTGCCGGGCTACACCTTC. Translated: CASSPRPQVPGYTF.

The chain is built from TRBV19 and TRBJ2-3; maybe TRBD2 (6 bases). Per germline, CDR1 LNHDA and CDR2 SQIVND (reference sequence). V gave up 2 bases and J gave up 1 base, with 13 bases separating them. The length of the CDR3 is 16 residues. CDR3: CASSIQQGGGTDTQYF. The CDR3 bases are TGTGCCAGTAGTATACAGCAGGGAGGTGGCACAGATACGCAGTATTTT. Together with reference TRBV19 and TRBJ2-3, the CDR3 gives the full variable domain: DGGITQSPKYLFRKEGQNVTLSCEQNLNHDAMYWYRQDPGQGLRLIYYSQIVNDFQKGDIAEGYSVSREKKESFPLTVTSAQKNPTAFYLCASSIQQGGGTDTQYFGPGTRLTVL.

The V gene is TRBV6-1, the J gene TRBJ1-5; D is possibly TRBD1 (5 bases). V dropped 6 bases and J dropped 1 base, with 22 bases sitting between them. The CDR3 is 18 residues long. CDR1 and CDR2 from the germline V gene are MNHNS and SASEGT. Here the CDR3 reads CASSSGQGEFWSNQPQHF. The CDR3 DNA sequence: TGTGCCAGCAGCTCGGGGCAGGGAGAATTCTGGAGCAATCAGCCCCAGCATTTT.

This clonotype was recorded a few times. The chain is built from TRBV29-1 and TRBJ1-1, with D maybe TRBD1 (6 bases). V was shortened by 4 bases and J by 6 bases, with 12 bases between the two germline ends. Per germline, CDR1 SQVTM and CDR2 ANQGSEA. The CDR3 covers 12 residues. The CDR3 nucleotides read TGCAGCGTTGTGAGGGGGAAGGCTGAAGCTTTCTTT. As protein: CSVVRGKAEAFF.

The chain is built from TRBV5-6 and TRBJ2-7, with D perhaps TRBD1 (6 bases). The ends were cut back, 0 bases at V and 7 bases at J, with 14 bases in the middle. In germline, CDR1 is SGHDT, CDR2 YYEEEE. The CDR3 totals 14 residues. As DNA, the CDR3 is TGTGCCAGCAGCTTGGACAGGGCCCTATATGAGCAGTACTTC. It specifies CASSLDRALYEQYF.

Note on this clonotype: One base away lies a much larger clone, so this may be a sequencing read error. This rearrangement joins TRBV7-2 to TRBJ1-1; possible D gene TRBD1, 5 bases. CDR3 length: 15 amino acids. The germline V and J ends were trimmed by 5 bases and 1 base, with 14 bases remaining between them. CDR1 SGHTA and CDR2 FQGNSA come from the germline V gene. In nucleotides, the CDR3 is TGTGCCAGCAGCGTCGGGAACAGGAAGAACACTGAAGCTTTCTTT. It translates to CASSVGNRKNTEAFF.

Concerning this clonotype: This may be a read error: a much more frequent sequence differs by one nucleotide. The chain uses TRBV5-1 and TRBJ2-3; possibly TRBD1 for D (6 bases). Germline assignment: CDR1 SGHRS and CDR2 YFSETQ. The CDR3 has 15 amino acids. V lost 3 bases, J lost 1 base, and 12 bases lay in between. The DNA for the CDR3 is TGCGCCAGCAGCTGGGGCAGGGGAGGCACAGATACGCAGTATTTT. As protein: CASSWGRGGTDTQYF.

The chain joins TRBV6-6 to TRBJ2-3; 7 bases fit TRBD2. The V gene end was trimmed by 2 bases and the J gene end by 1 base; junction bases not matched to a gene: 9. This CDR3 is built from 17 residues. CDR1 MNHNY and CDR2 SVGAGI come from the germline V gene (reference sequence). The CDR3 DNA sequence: TGTGCCAGCAGTTACCTGTCGCAGGGAGGGGGCACAGATACGCAGTATTTT. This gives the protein CASSYLSQGGGTDTQYF.

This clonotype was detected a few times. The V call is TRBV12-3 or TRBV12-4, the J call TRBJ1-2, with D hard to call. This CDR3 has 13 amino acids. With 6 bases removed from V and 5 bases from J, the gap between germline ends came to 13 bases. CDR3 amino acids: CASRPGSNYGYTF. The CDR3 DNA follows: TGTGCCAGCAGACCCGGCAGTAATTATGGCTACACCTTC.

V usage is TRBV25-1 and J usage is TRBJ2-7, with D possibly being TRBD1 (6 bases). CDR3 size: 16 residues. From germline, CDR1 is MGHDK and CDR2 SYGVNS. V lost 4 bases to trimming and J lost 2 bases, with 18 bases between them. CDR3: CASSGTQGSFAYEQYF. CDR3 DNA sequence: TGTGCCAGCAGTGGAACACAGGGCTCCTTCGCCTACGAGCAGTACTTC.

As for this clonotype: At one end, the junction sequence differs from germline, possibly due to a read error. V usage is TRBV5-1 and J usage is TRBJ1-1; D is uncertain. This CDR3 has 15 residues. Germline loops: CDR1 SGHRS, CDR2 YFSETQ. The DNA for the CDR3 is TGCGCCGGCAGCCCCGAAGGCTTTTTGAACACTGAAGCTTTCTTT. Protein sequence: CAGSPEGFLNTEAFF. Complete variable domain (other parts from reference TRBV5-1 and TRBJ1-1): KAGVTQTPRYLIKTRGQQVTLSCSPISGHRSVSWYQQTPGQGLQFLFEYFSETQRNKGNFPGRFSGRQFSNSRSEMNVSTLELGDSALYLCAGSPEGFLNTEAFFGQGTRLTVV.

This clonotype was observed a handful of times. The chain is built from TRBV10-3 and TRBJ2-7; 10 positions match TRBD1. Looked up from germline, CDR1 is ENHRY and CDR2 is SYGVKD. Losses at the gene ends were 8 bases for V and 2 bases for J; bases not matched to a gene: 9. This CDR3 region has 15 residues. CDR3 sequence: CAIGPGTGEAYEQYF. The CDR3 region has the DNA TGTGCCATCGGCCCCGGGACAGGGGAAGCCTACGAGCAGTACTTC.

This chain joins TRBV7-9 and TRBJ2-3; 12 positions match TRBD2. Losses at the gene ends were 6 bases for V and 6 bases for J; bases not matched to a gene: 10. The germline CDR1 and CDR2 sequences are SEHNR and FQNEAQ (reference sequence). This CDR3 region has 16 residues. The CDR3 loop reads CASRQTTSGGADTQYF. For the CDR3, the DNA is TGTGCCAGCAGGCAGACGACTAGCGGGGGTGCGGATACGCAGTATTTT.

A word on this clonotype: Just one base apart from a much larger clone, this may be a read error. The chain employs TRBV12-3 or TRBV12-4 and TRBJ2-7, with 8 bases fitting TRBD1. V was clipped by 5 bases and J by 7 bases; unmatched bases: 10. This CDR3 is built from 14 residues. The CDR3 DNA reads TGTGCCAGCAGTCCCCCGGACAGGGCAAATGAGCAGTACTTC. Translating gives CASSPPDRANEQYF.

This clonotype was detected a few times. This CDR3 is CASSLAPTQYF. DNA of the CDR3: TGTGCCAGCAGTTTGGCCCCAACGCAGTATTTT. The chain recombines TRBV12-3 or TRBV12-4 with TRBJ2-3; no reliable D call. V was shortened by 3 bases and J by 9 bases, with 7 bases between the two germline ends. The CDR3 has 11 amino acids.

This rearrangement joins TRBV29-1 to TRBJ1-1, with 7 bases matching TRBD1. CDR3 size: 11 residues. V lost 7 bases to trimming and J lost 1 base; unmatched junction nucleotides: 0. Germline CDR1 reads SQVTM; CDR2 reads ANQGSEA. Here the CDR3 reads CSGQGNTEAFF. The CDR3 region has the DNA TGCAGCGGACAGGGGAACACTGAAGCTTTCTTT.

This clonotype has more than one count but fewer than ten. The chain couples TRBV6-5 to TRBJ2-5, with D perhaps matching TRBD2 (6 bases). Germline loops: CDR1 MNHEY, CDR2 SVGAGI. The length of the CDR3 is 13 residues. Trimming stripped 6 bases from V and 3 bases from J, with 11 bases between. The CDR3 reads CASSWTIKETQYF. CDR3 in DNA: TGTGCCAGCAGCTGGACTATTAAAGAGACCCAGTACTTC.